This T cell receptor beta chain was recorded in a study of T-cell reconstitution after alpha-beta-depleted transplantation in children. This clonotype came up a few times. Preparation of the TCRbeta library used unique molecular identifiers. TCRdb recomputed calls from the PCR reads with MiXCR, one row per CDR3 protein. The sample holds hundreds of thousands of distinct CDR3 sequences, 10% to 15% seen once. V was trimmed by 6 bases and J by 1 base, leaving 15 bases between them. Germline V CDR1 and CDR2: KGHSH, LQKENI. This CDR3 contains 15 residues. The chain employs TRBV18 and TRBJ2-5; TRBD1 is a possible D gene (6 bases). The sample here was PBMCs, mostly from graft donor cells, taken 360 days after TCRalphabeta/CD19-depleted stem cell transplant. This sequence originates from a male patient between 10 and 17 years old who had a stem cell transplant for acute myeloid leukemia, so the T cells may come from the graft donor. The CDR3 here is CASSYIAGAQETQYF. The CDR3 DNA follows: TGTGCCAGCTCCTACATTGCAGGGGCCCAAGAGACCCAGTACTTC.